This T cell receptor beta chain was obtained from a study of T cells in tuberculosis. Broader study findings: The TCR-beta difference was not significant; alpha differences partly reflected length. GMM-specific TCRs were nearer to active tuberculosis alpha repertoires, suggesting expansion.

CDR1 GTSNPN and CDR2 SVGIG come from the germline V gene (reference sequence). The CDR3 covers 13 residues. V lost 2 bases, J lost 2 bases, and 7 bases lay in between. This table comes from immunoSEQ multiplex PCR, and its TCRdb copy is limited to in-frame clones, with some not included. The sample lists tens of thousands of clones, 94% occurring once. Of note for this clone: Its target is unknown.

The sample taken for sequencing was PBMCs. This chain joins TRBV30 and TRBJ1-5; maybe TRBD1 (5 bases). The clonotype originates from a donor under 30 with latent tuberculosis or without tuberculosis infection. In nucleotides, the CDR3 is TGTGCCTGGAGTATACAGGGCAATCAGCCCCAGCATTTT. Amino acids: CAWSIQGNQPQHF.